The 32 T cell receptor beta chains in this list originate from one sample, sequenced in a study of T cells expressing NK-cell markers. From its re-call of the 5' RACE reads, TCRdb lists each CDR3 protein once, without DNA. This table holds about 460,000 distinct CDR3 sequences. Sequencing was carried out using blood T cells: a sorted CD56 or NKG2C T cell subset, CD4+ or CD8+ T cells, or bulk PBMC T cells (not recorded which). Receptors were obtained from a woman aged 45-59 years in good health.

This rearrangement joins TRBV20-1 to TRBJ2-3; lacking DNA, the TRBD2 call made by TCRdb goes unchecked. The CDR3 extends over 15 amino acids. From germline, CDR1 is DFQATT and CDR2 SNEGSKA (reference sequence). The CDR3 reads CSAREAGALRGTQYF.

The gene calls are TRBV27 and TRBJ2-1; TCRdb names TRBD2, which stays unverified in the absence of DNA. Germline values: CDR1 MNHEY, CDR2 SMNVEV (reference sequence). This CDR3 spans 16 amino acids. The CDR3 loop reads CASSLSSGRLRNEQFF.

CDR3 residues: CASSISGTRASEQFF. This chain joins TRBV7-6 and TRBJ2-1; absent DNA, TCRdb's TRBD2 call cannot be checked. The CDR3 is 15 amino acids. Germline CDR1 is SGHVS and CDR2 is FNYEAQ.

The chain links TRBV7-8 to TRBJ2-1; the D gene TCRdb calls, TRBD2, cannot be checked with no DNA. There are 16 residues in the CDR3. CDR1 and CDR2 from the germline V gene are SGHVS and FQNEAQ. Here the CDR3 reads CASSGFAGGPVGEQFF.

The CDR3 protein is CSARSLGSASGSKVEQFF. The chain links TRBV20-1 to TRBJ2-1; TCRdb designates TRBD2, a call that cannot be tested without DNA. The germline gives CDR1 DFQATT, CDR2 SNEGSKA (reference sequence). This CDR3 spans 18 amino acids.

The V and J genes are TRBV10-3 and TRBJ2-1; the TRBD2 assignment by TCRdb is unverifiable without DNA. CDR3 length: 13 residues. Germline loops: CDR1 ENHRY, CDR2 SYGVKD. This chain's CDR3 is CAIRDRAGNEQFF.

The chain employs TRBV7-9 and TRBJ1-4; TCRdb's assignment of TRBD1 cannot be checked, as there is no DNA. The CDR3 sequence is 14 residues long. CDR1 is SEHNR and CDR2 is FQNEAQ in the germline V gene (reference sequence). The CDR3 spells CASQRQGKGEKLFF. The complete variable domain, with remaining parts taken from reference TRBV7-9 and TRBJ1-4, reads DTGVSQNPRHKITKRGQNVTFRCDPISEHNRLYWYRQTLGQGPEFLTYFQNEAQLEKSRLLSDRFSAERPKGSFSTLEIQRTEQGDSAMYLCASQRQGKGEKLFFGSGTQLSVL.

This chain connects TRBV2 to TRBJ2-3. CDR3 length: 11 residues. Per germline, CDR1 SNHLY and CDR2 FYNNEI. The CDR3 protein is CAKIVTDTQYF.

This chain uses TRBV29-1 with TRBJ2-1; TCRdb returns TRBD2, unconfirmable since there is no DNA. In germline, CDR1 is SQVTM, CDR2 ANQGSEA. This CDR3 spans 13 amino acids. The CDR3 sequence is CSVINKPGLAKFF.

This chain joins TRBV10-2 and TRBJ2-3; no DNA is available, so the TRBD2 call from TCRdb remains unchecked. Germline V lookup: CDR1 WSHSY, CDR2 SAAADI. The CDR3 totals 17 residues. The CDR3 here is CASSELPRRAPTDTQYF.

The rearrangement uses TRBV6-9 and TRBJ2-5; no DNA is available, so the TRBD2 call from TCRdb remains unchecked. The CDR3 spans 16 residues. Germline V lookup: CDR1 MNHGY, CDR2 SVAAGI. This chain's CDR3 is CASRRQSGNWEETQYF.

The rearrangement links TRBV20-1 to TRBJ2-7; TCRdb's D gene call, TRBD2, goes unchecked for lack of DNA. CDR3 size: 14 residues. Germline V lookup: CDR1 DFQATT, CDR2 SNEGSKA (reference sequence). CDR3 in amino acids: CSASKAGVSYEQYF.

The chain uses TRBV5-4 and TRBJ2-2; TCRdb's D call of TRBD2 is untestable without DNA. Germline V lookup: CDR1 SGHNT, CDR2 YYREEE (reference sequence). This CDR3 has 17 amino acids. Here the CDR3 reads CASSLYREWRDTGELFF.

The CDR3 here is CASSPQDTQYF. J is TRBJ2-3 and V is TRBV18. Germline V lookup: CDR1 KGHSH, CDR2 LQKENI. This CDR3 spans 11 amino acids.

This chain connects TRBV12-3 or TRBV12-4 to TRBJ2-2; TCRdb lists TRBD1, though no DNA is available to test this call. The CDR3 runs 15 residues. This CDR3 reads CASTPFPGGAGELFF.

The chain combines TRBV12-3 or TRBV12-4 with TRBJ2-7. The CDR3 has 12 residues. CDR3 residues: CASSTRDDEQYF.

V gene TRBV11-3 combines with J gene TRBJ1-1; checking the TCRdb D call of TRBD1 is not possible without DNA. The CDR3 is 14 amino acids. Germline loops: CDR1 SGHNT, CDR2 YENEEA. CDR3: CASSPRDGSTEAFF.

V and J are TRBV14 and TRBJ2-1; TCRdb proposes TRBD1, but this gene call is untestable without DNA. The CDR3 extends over 15 amino acids. The germline V gene has CDR1 SGHDN and CDR2 FVKESK. CDR3 sequence reads: CASSQGRAKVLEQFF.

J is TRBJ1-2 and V is TRBV27; the D gene TCRdb calls, TRBD1, cannot be checked with no DNA. This CDR3 contains 14 residues. CDR1 and CDR2 from the germline V gene are MNHEY and SMNVEV (reference sequence). CDR3 protein: CASSSGQGLRGYTF.

The chain joins TRBV12-3 or TRBV12-4 to TRBJ2-1; lacking DNA, the TRBD2 call made by TCRdb goes unchecked. The CDR3 has 12 amino acids. The CDR3 is CASRSGTLSQFF.

This chain uses TRBV4-1 with TRBJ2-2; TCRdb's D call of TRBD1 is untestable without DNA. In germline, CDR1 is MGHRA, CDR2 YSYEKL. This CDR3 is 17 amino acids long. The CDR3 sequence: CASSQAPGGALTGELFF.

This chain joins TRBV29-1 and TRBJ1-1; TCRdb returns TRBD1, unconfirmable since there is no DNA. Germline loops: CDR1 SQVTM, CDR2 ANQGSEA. The CDR3 has 15 amino acids. CDR3 amino acids: CSVPQTGTPNTEAFF.

This chain joins TRBV12-3 or TRBV12-4 and TRBJ2-5; there is no DNA to check the TCRdb D call of TRBD2. The CDR3 has 15 amino acids. The CDR3 region is CSSSQHQAGQETQYF.

The CDR3 loop reads CASSPYIRGGGDDTQYF. The chain couples TRBV27 to TRBJ2-3; there is no DNA to check the TCRdb D call of TRBD1. The CDR3 extends over 17 amino acids. Germline CDR1 and CDR2: MNHEY and SMNVEV (reference sequence).

The J gene is TRBJ1-5, the V gene TRBV18. The CDR3 extends over 13 amino acids. Per germline, CDR1 KGHSH and CDR2 LQKENI. CDR3 amino acids: CASSPNFDQPQHF.

The V and J genes are TRBV5-1 and TRBJ2-3; as DNA is missing, the TRBD2 call by TCRdb cannot be tested. CDR1 and CDR2 (germline): SGHRS, YFSETQ. The CDR3 is 17 residues long. This CDR3 is CASSFGGLAGRSDTQYF.

The CDR3 sequence: CASKDGSYNEQFF. This sequence joins TRBV11-3 and TRBJ2-1; TCRdb calls TRBD2, which cannot be checked without DNA. Looked up from germline, CDR1 is SGHNT and CDR2 is YENEEA. This CDR3 has 13 amino acids. Together with reference TRBV11-3 and TRBJ2-1, the CDR3 gives the full variable domain: EAGVVQSPRYKIIEKKQPVAFWCNPISGHNTLYWYLQNLGQGPELLIRYENEEAVDDSQLPKDRFSAERLKGVDSTLKIQPAELGDSAVYLCASKDGSYNEQFFGPGTRLTVL.

The chain recombines TRBV10-3 with TRBJ2-1; TCRdb outputs TRBD1, but without DNA this stays unchecked. The CDR3 consists of 16 residues. Germline CDR1 and CDR2: ENHRY and SYGVKD. CDR3 sequence reads: CATMPQGASSYNEQFF.

This chain uses TRBV30 with TRBJ1-3. The CDR3 contains 14 residues. Germline CDR1 is GTSNPN and CDR2 is SVGIG (reference sequence). The CDR3 is CAWSIAPSGNTIYF.

This chain uses TRBV11-2 with TRBJ1-1. Germline values: CDR1 SGHAT, CDR2 FQNNGV. CDR3 length equals 13 residues. The CDR3 sequence is CASIVLTDTEAFF.

The chain employs TRBV5-1 and TRBJ2-1; TCRdb names TRBD1, which stays unverified in the absence of DNA. The CDR3 has 17 amino acids. Germline lookup yields CDR1 SGHRS and CDR2 YFSETQ. CDR3 region: CASSFFHRGSSYNEQFF.

V gene TRBV29-1 combines with J gene TRBJ2-5; TCRdb's D call, TRBD1, is unchecked because there is no DNA. CDR3 length equals 14 residues. CDR1 is SQVTM, CDR2 ANQGSEA, per germline. CDR3 sequence: CSVAIAGAQETQYF.